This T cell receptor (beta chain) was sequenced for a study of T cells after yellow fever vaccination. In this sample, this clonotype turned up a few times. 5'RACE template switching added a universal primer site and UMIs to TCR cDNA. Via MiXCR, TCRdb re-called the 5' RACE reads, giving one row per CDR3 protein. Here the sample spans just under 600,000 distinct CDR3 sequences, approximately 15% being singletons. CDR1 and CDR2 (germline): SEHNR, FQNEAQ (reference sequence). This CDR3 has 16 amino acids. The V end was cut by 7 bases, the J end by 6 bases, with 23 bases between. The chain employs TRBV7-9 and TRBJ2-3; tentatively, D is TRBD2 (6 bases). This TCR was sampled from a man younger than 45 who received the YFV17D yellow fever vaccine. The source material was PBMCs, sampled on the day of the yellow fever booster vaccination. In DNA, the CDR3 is TGTGCCAGCACAACAGCGCTCGCGCGGGAAGGGGATACGCAGTATTTT. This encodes CASTTALAREGDTQYF.